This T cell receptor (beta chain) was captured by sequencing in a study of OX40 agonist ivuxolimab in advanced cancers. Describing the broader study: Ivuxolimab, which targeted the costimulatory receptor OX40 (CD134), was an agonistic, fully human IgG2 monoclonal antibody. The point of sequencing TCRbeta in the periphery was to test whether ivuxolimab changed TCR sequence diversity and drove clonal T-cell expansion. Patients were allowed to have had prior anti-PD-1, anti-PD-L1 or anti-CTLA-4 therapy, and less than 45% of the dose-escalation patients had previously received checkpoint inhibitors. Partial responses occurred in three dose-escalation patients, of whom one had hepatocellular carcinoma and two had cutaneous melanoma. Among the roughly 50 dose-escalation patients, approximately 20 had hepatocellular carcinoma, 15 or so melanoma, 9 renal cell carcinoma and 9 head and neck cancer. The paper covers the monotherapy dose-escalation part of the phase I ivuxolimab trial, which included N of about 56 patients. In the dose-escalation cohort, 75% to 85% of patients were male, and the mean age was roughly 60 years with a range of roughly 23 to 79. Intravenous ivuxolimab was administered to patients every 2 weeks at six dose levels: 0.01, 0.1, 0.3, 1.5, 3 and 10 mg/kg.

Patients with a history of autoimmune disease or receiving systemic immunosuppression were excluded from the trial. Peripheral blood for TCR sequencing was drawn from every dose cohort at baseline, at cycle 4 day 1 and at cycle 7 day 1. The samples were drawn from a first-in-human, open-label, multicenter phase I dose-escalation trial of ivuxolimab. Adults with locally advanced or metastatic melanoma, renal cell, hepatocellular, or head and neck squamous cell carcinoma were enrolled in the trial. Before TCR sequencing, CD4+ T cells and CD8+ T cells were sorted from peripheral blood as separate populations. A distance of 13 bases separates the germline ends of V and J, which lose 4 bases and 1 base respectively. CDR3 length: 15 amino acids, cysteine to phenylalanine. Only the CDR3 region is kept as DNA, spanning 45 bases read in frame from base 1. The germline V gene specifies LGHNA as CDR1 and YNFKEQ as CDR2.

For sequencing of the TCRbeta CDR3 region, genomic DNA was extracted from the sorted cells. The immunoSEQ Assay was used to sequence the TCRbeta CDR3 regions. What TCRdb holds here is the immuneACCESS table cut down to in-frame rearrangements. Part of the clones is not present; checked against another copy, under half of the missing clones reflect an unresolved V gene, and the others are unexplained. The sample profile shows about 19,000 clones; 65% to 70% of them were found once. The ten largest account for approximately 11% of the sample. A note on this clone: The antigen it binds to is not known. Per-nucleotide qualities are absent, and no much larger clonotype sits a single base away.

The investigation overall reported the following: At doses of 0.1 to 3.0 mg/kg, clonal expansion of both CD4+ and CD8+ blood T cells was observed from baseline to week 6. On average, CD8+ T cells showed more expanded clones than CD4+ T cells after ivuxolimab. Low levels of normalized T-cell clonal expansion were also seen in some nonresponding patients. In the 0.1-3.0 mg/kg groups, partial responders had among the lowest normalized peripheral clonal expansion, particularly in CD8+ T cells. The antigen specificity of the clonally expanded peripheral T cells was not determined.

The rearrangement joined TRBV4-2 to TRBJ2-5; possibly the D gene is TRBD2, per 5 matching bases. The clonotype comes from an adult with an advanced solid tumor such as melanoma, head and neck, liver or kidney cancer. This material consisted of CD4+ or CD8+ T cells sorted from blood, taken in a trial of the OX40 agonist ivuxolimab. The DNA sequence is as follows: TGTGCCAGCAGCCCCTTCCCTCTAGCCCAAGAGACCCAGTACTTC. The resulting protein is CASSPFPLAQETQYF.